The sequence of this T cell receptor (beta chain) was determined in a study of blood T cell repertoires in COVID-19. Clones were sequenced by immunoSEQ multiplex PCR, and TCRdb holds only the in-frame ones, with some missing. This table has under 200,000 clones, 60% to 85% appearing once. The receptor's source is a man between 60 and 70 years old with acute or convalescent COVID-19. The sample consisted of peripheral blood.

This CDR3 is CASSYSGGGTNEQFF. The CDR3 bases are TGTGCCAGCAGTTACTCGGGGGGTGGCACCAATGAGCAGTTCTTC. The chain recombines TRBV6-2 or TRBV6-3 with TRBJ2-1; possible D gene TRBD2, 6 bases. V was cut by 0 bases and J by 6 bases, with 12 bases left in between. CDR1 is MNHEY, CDR2 SVGEGT, per germline. The CDR3 has 15 residues.